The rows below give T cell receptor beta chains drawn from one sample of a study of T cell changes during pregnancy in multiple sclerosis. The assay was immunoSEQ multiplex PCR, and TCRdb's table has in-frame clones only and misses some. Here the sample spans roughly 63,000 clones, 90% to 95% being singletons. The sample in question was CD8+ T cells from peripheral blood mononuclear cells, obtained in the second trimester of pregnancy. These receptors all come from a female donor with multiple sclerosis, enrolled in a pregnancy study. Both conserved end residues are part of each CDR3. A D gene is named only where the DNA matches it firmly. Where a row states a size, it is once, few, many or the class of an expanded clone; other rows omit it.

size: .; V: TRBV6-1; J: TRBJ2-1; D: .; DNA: TGTGCCAGCAGTCAGGGGGGCTCCTACAATGAGCAGTTCTTC; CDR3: CASSQGGSYNEQFF
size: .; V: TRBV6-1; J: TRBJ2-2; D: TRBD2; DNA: TGTGCCAGCAGTGTCGGACTAGCGGGAGTATACACCGGGGAGCTGTTTTTT; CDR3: CASSVGLAGVYTGELFF
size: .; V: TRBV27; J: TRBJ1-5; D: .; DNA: TGTGCCAGCAGTTTACAGGGGAGCAATCAGCCCCAGCATTTT; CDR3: CASSLQGSNQPQHF
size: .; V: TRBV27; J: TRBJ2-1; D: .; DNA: TGTGCCAGCAGTTTAATCGCCTTGGGGGCTGCCTACAATGAGCAGTTCTTC; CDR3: CASSLIALGAAYNEQFF
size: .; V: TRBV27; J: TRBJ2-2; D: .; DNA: TGTGCCAGCAGTTTATATTCCCCTTACACAGATGGCGGGGAGCTGTTTTTT; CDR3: CASSLYSPYTDGGELFF
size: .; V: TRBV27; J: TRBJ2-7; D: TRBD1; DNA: TGTGCCAGCATCGGACAGGGCTCCTACGAGCAGTACTTC; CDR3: CASIGQGSYEQYF
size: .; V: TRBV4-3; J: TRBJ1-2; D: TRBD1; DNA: TGCGCCAGCAGCCAAGAACTCGGGCAGGGGGGAGGCTACACCTTC; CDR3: CASSQELGQGGGYTF
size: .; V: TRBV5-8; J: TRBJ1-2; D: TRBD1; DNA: TGTGCCAGCAGCTCGGGGACAGGGGTTCAGGTTGGCTACACCTTC; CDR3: CASSSGTGVQVGYTF
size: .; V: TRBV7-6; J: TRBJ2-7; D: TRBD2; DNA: TGTGCCAGCAGCCCGACTAGCGGGAGACTCTACGAGCAGTACTTC; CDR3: CASSPTSGRLYEQYF
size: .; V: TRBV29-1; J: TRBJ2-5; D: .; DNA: TGCAGCGTTGAGGTCCCGGGTGGAGAGACCCAGTACTTC; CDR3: CSVEVPGGETQYF
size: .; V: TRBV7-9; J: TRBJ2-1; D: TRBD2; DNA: TGTGCCAGCAGCGCCCTAGCGGGAATGACGGATGAGCAGTTCTTC; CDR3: CASSALAGMTDEQFF
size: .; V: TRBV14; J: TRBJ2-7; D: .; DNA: TGTGCCAGCAGCCAAGACGCCGGGACTGTATACGAGCAGTACTTC; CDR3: CASSQDAGTVYEQYF
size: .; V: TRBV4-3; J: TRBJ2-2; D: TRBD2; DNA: TGCGCCAGCAGCCAGAACGAGGGACTAGCGAACACCGGGGAGCTGTTTTTT; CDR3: CASSQNEGLANTGELFF
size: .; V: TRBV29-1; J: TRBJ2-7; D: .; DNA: TGCAGCGTTGTACTCGGGCAGGGTTCCTACGAGCAGTACTTC; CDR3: CSVVLGQGSYEQYF
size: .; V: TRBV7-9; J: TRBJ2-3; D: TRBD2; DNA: TGTGCCAGCAGCTGGGGACTAGCGGGTACAGATACGCAGTATTTT; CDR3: CASSWGLAGTDTQYF
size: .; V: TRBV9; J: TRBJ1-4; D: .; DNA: TGTGCCAGCAGCGTAGAGGGGGAGGGTAATGGAGGAAAACTGTTTTTT; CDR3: CASSVEGEGNGGKLFF
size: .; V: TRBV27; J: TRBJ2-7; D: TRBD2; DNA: TGTGCCAGCAGTTTATCACCCGTCCTAGCGGGAACCTACGAGCAGTACTTC; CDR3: CASSLSPVLAGTYEQYF
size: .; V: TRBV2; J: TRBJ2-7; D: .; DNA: TGTGCCAGCAGCGGGACTCGCGAGCAGTACTTC; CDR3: CASSGTREQYF
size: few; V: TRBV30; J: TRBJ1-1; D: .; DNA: TGTGCCTGGAGTCTCGGGACACACGGGGCTTTCTTT; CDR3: CAWSLGTHGAFF
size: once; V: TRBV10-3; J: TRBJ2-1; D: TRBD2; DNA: TGTGCCATCAGTGACCTAGCGGGAGTAAATGAGCAGTTCTTC; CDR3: CAISDLAGVNEQFF
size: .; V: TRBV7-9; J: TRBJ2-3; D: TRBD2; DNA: TGTGCCAGCAGCTCCTCCCCCGGGACTAGCCTACCAGATACGCAGTATTTT; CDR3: CASSSSPGTSLPDTQYF
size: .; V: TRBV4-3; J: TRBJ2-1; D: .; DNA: TGCGCCAGCAGCCAAGATACTAGCTCCTACAATGAGCAGTTCTTC; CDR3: CASSQDTSSYNEQFF
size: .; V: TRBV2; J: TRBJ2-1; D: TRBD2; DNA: TGTGCCAGCAGCGCGGGGGTAGCGTCTTGGAACAATGAGCAGTTCTTC; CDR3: CASSAGVASWNNEQFF
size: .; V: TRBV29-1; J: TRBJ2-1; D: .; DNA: TGCAGCGCCAGGGGGGCCCTTTACAATGAGCAGTTCTTC; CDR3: CSARGALYNEQFF
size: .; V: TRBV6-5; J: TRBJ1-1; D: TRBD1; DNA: TGTGCCAGCAGTTACAGGACAGGGGGCGTGGGTGAAGCTTTCTTT; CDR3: CASSYRTGGVGEAFF
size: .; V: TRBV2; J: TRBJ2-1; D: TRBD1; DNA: TGTGCCAGCAGTGCCTACAGGGGCACGGAATACAATGAGCAGTTCTTC; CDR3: CASSAYRGTEYNEQFF
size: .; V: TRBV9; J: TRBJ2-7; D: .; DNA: TGTGCCAGCAGCGTAGCTGGGGGGGCAGACTACGAGCAGTACTTC; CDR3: CASSVAGGADYEQYF
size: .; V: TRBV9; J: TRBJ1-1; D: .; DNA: TGTGCCAGCAGCGTAGATGTGGGGGCGAACACTGAAGCTTTCTTT; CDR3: CASSVDVGANTEAFF
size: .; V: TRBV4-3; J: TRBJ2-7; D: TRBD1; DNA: TGCGCCAGCAGCCTCGGGACAGGGGGCTATTACGAGCAGTACTTC; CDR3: CASSLGTGGYYEQYF
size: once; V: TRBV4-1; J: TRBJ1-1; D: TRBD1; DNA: TGCGCCAGCAGCCATGCCACAGGGGGCACTGAAGCTTTCTTT; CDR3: CASSHATGGTEAFF
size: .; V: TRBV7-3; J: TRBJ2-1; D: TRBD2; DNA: TGTGCCAGCAGCCTTTTTAGCGGGAACTACAATGAGCAGTTCTTC; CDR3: CASSLFSGNYNEQFF
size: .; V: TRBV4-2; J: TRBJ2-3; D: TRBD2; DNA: TGTGCCAGCAGCCGCCGGGGGACTAGCGGAACGTTCACAGATACGCAGTATTTT; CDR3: CASSRRGTSGTFTDTQYF
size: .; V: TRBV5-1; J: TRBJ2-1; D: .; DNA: TGCGCCAGCAGCCCTATTCCGCGGGAAATATACAATGAGCAGTTCTTC; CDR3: CASSPIPREIYNEQFF
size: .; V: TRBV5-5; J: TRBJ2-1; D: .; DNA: TGTGCCAGCAGCCGCGGCAGTTTTGACAATGAGCAGTTCTTC; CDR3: CASSRGSFDNEQFF
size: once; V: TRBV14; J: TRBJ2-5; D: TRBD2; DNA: TGTGCCAGCAGCGCCTCGGGGGGAGAGACCCAGTACTTC; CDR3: CASSASGGETQYF
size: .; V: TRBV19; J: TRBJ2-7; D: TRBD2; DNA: TGTGCCAGTAAGGTAGCGGGAAACTCCTACGAGCAGTACTTC; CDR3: CASKVAGNSYEQYF
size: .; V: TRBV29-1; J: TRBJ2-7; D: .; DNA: TGCAGCGTTGTATCTGAGGAAATCTACGAGCAGTACTTC; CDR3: CSVVSEEIYEQYF
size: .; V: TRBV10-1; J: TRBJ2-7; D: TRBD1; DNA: TGCGCCAGCAGTGCGGGACAGGCCTACGAGCAGTACTTC; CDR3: CASSAGQAYEQYF
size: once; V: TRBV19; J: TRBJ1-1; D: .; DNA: TGTGCCAGTAGTATTTCGGTCCTGTATCCGACTGAAGCTTTCTTT; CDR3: CASSISVLYPTEAFF
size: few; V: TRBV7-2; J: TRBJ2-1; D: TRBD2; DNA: TGTGCCAGCAGCTTAGGACCGACTAGCGGTTACAATGAGCAGTTCTTC; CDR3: CASSLGPTSGYNEQFF
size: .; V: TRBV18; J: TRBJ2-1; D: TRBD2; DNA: TGTGCCAGCTCACCCCCGGGGGGCAATGAGCAGTTCTTC; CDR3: CASSPPGGNEQFF
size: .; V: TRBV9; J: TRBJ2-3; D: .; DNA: TGTGCCAGCAGCGTAGCTAGGTCCGGAGGGGACACAGATACGCAGTATTTT; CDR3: CASSVARSGGDTDTQYF
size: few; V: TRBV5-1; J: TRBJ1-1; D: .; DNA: TGCGCCAGCAGCGCCAGGGGGAACACTGAAGCTTTCTTT; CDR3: CASSARGNTEAFF
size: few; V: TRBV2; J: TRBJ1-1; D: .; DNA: TGTGCCACCGGAGGGGCTGAAGCTTTCTTT; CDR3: CATGGAEAFF
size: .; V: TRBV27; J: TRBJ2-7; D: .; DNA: TGTGCCAGCAGTTCCCCCCTCGAGCAGTACTTC; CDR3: CASSSPLEQYF
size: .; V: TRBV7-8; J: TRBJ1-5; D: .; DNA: TGTGCCAGCAGCCCCACGGGGGGAAGTGTCAGCAATCAGCCCCAGCATTTT; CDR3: CASSPTGGSVSNQPQHF
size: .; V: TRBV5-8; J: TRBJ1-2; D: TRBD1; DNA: TGTGCCAGCAGCTTAACAGGGGGAACGTATGGCTACACCTTC; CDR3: CASSLTGGTYGYTF
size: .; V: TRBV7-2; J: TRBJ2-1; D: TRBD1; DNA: TGTGCCAGCACCCTACGCCGGACAGGGGAAAGGGGATACAACGAGCAGTTCTTC; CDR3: CASTLRRTGERGYNEQFF
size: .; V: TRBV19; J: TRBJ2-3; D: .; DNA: TGTGCCAGTAGTCCGTCCGGAAGAGGGGATACGCAGTATTTT; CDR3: CASSPSGRGDTQYF
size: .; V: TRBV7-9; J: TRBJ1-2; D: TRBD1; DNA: TGTGCCAGCAGCTCCCTCGCGACAGGGTCCATCTATGGCTACACCTTC; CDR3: CASSSLATGSIYGYTF
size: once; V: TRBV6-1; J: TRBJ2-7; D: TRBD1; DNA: TGTGCCAGCAGTGAAGAGAGTAGGGGGCTCGGAGGCGAGCAGTACTTC; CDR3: CASSEESRGLGGEQYF
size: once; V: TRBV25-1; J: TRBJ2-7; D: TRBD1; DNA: TGTGCCAGCAGTGCCAGGCCGGGGACAGGGTCCTACGAGCAGTACTTC; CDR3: CASSARPGTGSYEQYF